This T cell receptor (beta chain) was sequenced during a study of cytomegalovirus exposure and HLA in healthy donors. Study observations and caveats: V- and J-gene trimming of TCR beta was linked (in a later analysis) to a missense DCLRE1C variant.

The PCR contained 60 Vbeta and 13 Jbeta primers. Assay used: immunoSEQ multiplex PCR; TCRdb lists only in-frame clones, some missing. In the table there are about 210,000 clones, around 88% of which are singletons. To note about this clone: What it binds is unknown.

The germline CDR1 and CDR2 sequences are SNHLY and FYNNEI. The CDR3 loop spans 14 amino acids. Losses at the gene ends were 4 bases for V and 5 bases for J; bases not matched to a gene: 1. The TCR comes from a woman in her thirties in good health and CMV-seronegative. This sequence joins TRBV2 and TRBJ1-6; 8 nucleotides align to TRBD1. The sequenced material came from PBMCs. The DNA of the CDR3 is TGTGCCAGCAGTGTGACAGGGGATAATTCACCCCTCCACTTT. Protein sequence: CASSVTGDNSPLHF. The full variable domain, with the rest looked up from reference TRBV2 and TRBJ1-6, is EPEVTQTPSHQVTQMGQEVILRCVPISNHLYFYWYRQILGQKVEFLVSFYNNEISEKSEIFDDQFSVERPDGSNFTLKIRSTKLEDSAMYFCASSVTGDNSPLHFGNGTRLTVT.